This is a list of T cell receptor beta chains from one sample in a study of T cell changes during pregnancy in multiple sclerosis. Some clones are missing from TCRdb's copy, which holds only in-frame ones; the method was immunoSEQ multiplex PCR. The profile shows 60,000 or so clones, 90% of them singletons. Sample: peripheral blood, taken in the first trimester of pregnancy. The receptor set was obtained from a female donor in good health, enrolled as a control in a pregnancy study. CDR3s include the opening cysteine and the closing phenylalanine or tryptophan. D genes are given only for firm matches. Where a row states a size, it is once, few, many or the class of an expanded clone; other rows omit it.

j_call v_call clone_size d_call cdr3_nt cdr3_aa
TRBJ2-1 TRBV9 once . TGTGCCAGCAGCGTAGAGGGAATGGGGCCCAATGAGCAGTTCTTC CASSVEGMGPNEQFF
TRBJ1-1 TRBV18 once TRBD1 TGTGCCAGCTCACCCCCCGTCGGAGGGGGCTTGAACACTGAAGCTTTCTTT CASSPPVGGGLNTEAFF
TRBJ1-1 TRBV18 . . TGTGCCAGCTCAACGGGGGGGGGATCGGTCACTGAAGCTTTCTTT CASSTGGGSVTEAFF
TRBJ1-1 TRBV7-2 . TRBD1 TGTGCCAGCAGCTTATCGACAGGGGAGAACACTGAAGCTTTCTTT CASSLSTGENTEAFF
TRBJ2-1 TRBV10-2 . TRBD1 TGCGCCAGCAGAAGGACAGGGGCGAATGAGCAGTTCTTC CASRRTGANEQFF
TRBJ1-2 TRBV15 . . TGTGCCACCAGCAGAGACAGGGGTTTAGGCTACACCTTC CATSRDRGLGYTF
TRBJ2-2 TRBV19 . . TGTGCCAGTAGAGGACTGGCGAACACCGGGGAGCTGTTTTTT CASRGLANTGELFF
TRBJ1-5 TRBV30 . . TGTGCTGGGAGGTCGATTCTCGATCAGCCCCAGCATTTT CAGRSILDQPQHF
TRBJ1-5 TRBV27 . TRBD1 TGTGCCAGCAGCCCCGGACAGGGGGCACTGGTCAATCAGCCCCAGCATTTT CASSPGQGALVNQPQHF
TRBJ2-3 TRBV11-2 . . TGTGCCAGCAGCTTAGTCCAAATTGGCACAGATACGCAGTATTTT CASSLVQIGTDTQYF